This T cell receptor beta chain was observed in a study of early T cells in non-severe SARS-CoV-2 infection (dated by TCRdb to the early 2020s). With respect to the entire study: Because TCR sequencing relied on bulk RNA taken from unsorted whole blood, pairing of alpha and beta chains was not possible.

A case-control design nested within a healthcare worker cohort in London, UK, was used, with weekly nasopharyngeal swab PCR tests and blood sampling performed. Healthcare workers were recruited between 23 and 31 March 2020, during the week of the UK lockdown, and were followed weekly for up to about 15 weeks. Receptors were amplified or captured by 5' RACE. Sequencing relied on a NextSeq 500. The TCR library protocol attached unique molecular identifiers to individual cDNA molecules to correct for sequencing error and PCR bias. Both TCR alpha and beta chains were sequenced, and tight co-correlation was observed between alpha and beta sequence abundances in each sample. In the authors' own workflow: Decombinator V4 was used to perform V gene, J gene and CDR3 annotation of TCR sequences. TCRs were defined as expanded if a significant change between any two time points was detected under a Poisson model with p below 0.0001. Abundances of TCRs were expressed as counts per million after normalisation to the total number of TCRs sequenced in each sample. VDJdb, accessed 1 November 2021, was searched for CMV, EBV and SARS-CoV-2 annotated TCRs, excluding TCRs annotated for multiple antigens. TCRdb reanalyzed the raw reads on its own, using fastp at Q25 for trimming and MiXCR for clone calling, and kept in-frame beta chains. Each CDR3 protein gets just one entry, which takes the most common genes and DNA from the rows behind it. Clone size and V and J calls follow TCRdb, not the original study. Present in this sample are approximately 110,000 distinct CDR3 sequences, under 15% of which were seen just once. About a fifth of the sample rests with the top ten.

What the research found in general, with its limitations: VDJdb matching was skewed toward anti-spike CD8 responses, so virus-specific expansions were likely underestimated and private and CD4 specificities were missed.

This clonotype showed up just a few times. Its recognized antigen is unknown. Nothing much larger sits one base from this clone, and base qualities are not available. The receptor was derived from an adult who was a healthcare worker with PCR-confirmed SARS-CoV-2 infection or an uninfected control (not recorded which). Sequences were obtained from whole blood.

The sequenced DNA is TGTGCCAGCAGCCAAATAGAGACCGGGGAGCTGTTTTTT. This sequence encodes CASSQIETGELFF. This receptor chain uses TRBV3-1 and TRBJ2-2, with no confident D gene call. The CDR3 has 13 amino acids, counting the end cysteine and phenylalanine. Only the CDR3 portion is preserved as DNA: 39 bases, with reading frame beginning at the first base. The germline V gene (reference sequence) supplies CDR1 LGHDT and CDR2 YNNKEL. Trimming takes 2 bases from V and 5 bases from J, and the germline ends sit 6 bases apart.